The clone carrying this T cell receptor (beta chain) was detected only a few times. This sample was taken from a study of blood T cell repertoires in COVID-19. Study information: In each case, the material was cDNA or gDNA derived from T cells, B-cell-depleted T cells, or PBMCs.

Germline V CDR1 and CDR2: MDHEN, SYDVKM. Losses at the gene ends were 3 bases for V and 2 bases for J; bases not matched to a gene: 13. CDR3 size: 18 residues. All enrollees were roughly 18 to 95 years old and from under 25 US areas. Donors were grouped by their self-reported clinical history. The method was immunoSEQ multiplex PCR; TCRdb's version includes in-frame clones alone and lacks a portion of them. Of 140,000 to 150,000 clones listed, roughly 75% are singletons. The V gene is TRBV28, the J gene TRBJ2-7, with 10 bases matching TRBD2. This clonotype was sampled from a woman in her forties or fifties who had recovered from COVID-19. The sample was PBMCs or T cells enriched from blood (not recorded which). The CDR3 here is CASSFLLGASGGTYEQYF. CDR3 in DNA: TGTGCCAGCAGTTTTCTCTTAGGGGCTAGCGGGGGCACCTACGAGCAGTACTTC.